The rows below give T cell receptor beta chains drawn from one sample of a study of blood T cells in healthy people across ages. TCRdb re-called the 5' RACE reads through MiXCR, storing one row per CDR3 protein. In the table there are fewer than 900,000 distinct CDR3 sequences, 35% to 45% of which are singletons. Sequencing input: blood. Receptors originate from a woman aged 60 to 75 in good health. Both conserved end residues are part of each CDR3. The order of the fields is D gene, J gene, clone size, V gene, CDR3 protein, CDR3 DNA. The D gene is left open where the match is weak. Size is omitted from some rows. Given values are once, few, many or a class for expanded clones.

-	TRBJ1-2	-	TRBV9	CASNGGTGGGYGYTF	TGTGCCAGCAACGGTGGGACCGGGGGCGGCTATGGCTACACCTTC
-	TRBJ2-7	-	TRBV24-1	CATSDGSAYNEQYF	TGTGCCACCAGTGACGGGAGCGCCTACAATGAGCAGTACTTC
-	TRBJ2-7	-	TRBV24-1	CATSDPSGRGGNEQYF	TGTGCCACCAGTGATCCCAGCGGGAGAGGGGGCAATGAGCAGTACTTC
TRBD1	TRBJ1-1	once	TRBV7-8	CASSLPFLRGLGDTEAFF	TGTGCCAGCAGCTTACCCTTTCTCAGGGGGCTGGGGGACACTGAAGCTTTCTTT
TRBD2	TRBJ2-1	few	TRBV2	CASSLRGGEFF	TGTGCCAGCAGTTTGCGCGGGGGGGAGTTCTTC
TRBD1	TRBJ2-1	-	TRBV10-3	CAISESRDRGNNEQFF	TGTGCCATCAGTGAGTCGCGGGACAGGGGAAACAATGAGCAGTTCTTC
-	TRBJ2-1	-	TRBV7-9	CASSPEVGEQFF	TGTGCCAGCAGCCCGGAGGTGGGCGAGCAGTTCTTC
-	TRBJ2-5	-	TRBV20-1	CSARDGRRGGETQYF	TGCAGTGCTAGAGATGGTAGGAGAGGGGGAGAGACCCAGTACTTC
TRBD2	TRBJ2-1	-	TRBV11-1	CASSATSGGEFF	TGTGCCAGCAGCGCGACTAGCGGGGGGGAGTTCTTC
-	TRBJ2-1	-	TRBV3-1	CASSRPENEQFF	TGTGCCAGCAGCCGGCCGGAGAATGAGCAGTTCTTC
-	TRBJ2-1	-	TRBV6-1	CASSAGVPAPSEQFF	TGTGCCAGCAGTGCCGGGGTTCCGGCCCCGAGTGAGCAGTTCTTC
TRBD1	TRBJ2-7	-	TRBV28	CASNPGTGNEQYF	TGTGCCAGCAACCCTGGGACAGGCAATGAGCAGTACTTC
TRBD1	TRBJ1-1	-	TRBV29-1	CSVEGTENTEAFF	TGCAGCGTTGAGGGGACAGAGAACACTGAAGCTTTCTTT
-	TRBJ2-3	many	TRBV25-1	CASTSSLDTQYF	TGTGCCAGCACCTCCTCCCTAGATACGCAGTATTTT
-	TRBJ2-1	-	TRBV10-1	CASSWNDEQFF	TGCGCCAGCAGTTGGAACGATGAGCAGTTCTTC
-	TRBJ1-1	few	TRBV7-9	CASSYRTGLRDAEAFF	TGTGCCAGCAGCTATAGAACGGGGTTGAGGGACGCTGAAGCTTTCTTT
TRBD2	TRBJ2-5	-	TRBV7-3	CASSTRLAWYNGQYF	TGTGCCAGCAGCACCCGACTAGCGTGGTACAATGGGCAGTACTTC
-	TRBJ2-7	-	TRBV5-1	CASGPTGQYEQYF	TGCGCCAGCGGACCGACAGGCCAATACGAGCAGTACTTC
TRBD2	TRBJ2-3	many	TRBV7-2	CASSLFGGRATDTQYF	TGTGCCAGCAGCTTGTTCGGCGGGAGGGCCACAGATACGCAGTATTTT
TRBD2	TRBJ2-3	-	TRBV20-1	CSAAPDEGLAQYF	TGCAGTGCGGCCCCTGACGAGGGACTAGCGCAGTATTTT
TRBD1	TRBJ2-1	few	TRBV29-1	CSVAGTATSYNEQFF	TGCAGCGTTGCCGGGACAGCTACTTCCTACAATGAGCAGTTCTTC
TRBD2	TRBJ2-1	-	TRBV20-1	CSATTSGGPNEQFF	TGCAGTGCAACTACTAGCGGGGGGCCGAATGAGCAGTTCTTC
-	TRBJ2-3	-	TRBV12-3/TRBV12-4	CASSLSGSQYF	TGTGCCAGCAGCCTCTCGGGTTCGCAGTATTTT
TRBD1	TRBJ2-4	-	TRBV6-2/TRBV6-3	CASSPMTGGHTLAKNIQYF	TGTGCCAGCAGTCCGATGACAGGGGGCCATACTCTAGCCAAAAACATTCAGTACTTC
-	TRBJ1-5	few	TRBV19	CASSMGVNQPQHF	TGTGCCAGTAGTATGGGGGTGAATCAGCCCCAGCATTTT
TRBD1	TRBJ2-7	few	TRBV6-1	CASSEVFFGQVSEQYF	TGTGCCAGCAGTGAAGTTTTTTTCGGACAGGTCTCCGAGCAGTACTTC
TRBD1	TRBJ1-4	few	TRBV27	CASPAVVTGAVATNEKLFF	TGTGCCAGCCCCGCCGTCGTCACAGGGGCCGTTGCAACTAATGAAAAACTGTTTTTT
TRBD2	TRBJ2-7	-	TRBV30	CAWSVQRTSGGADNEQYF	TGTGCCTGGAGTGTACAGAGGACTAGCGGGGGGGCTGACAATGAGCAGTACTTC
-	TRBJ1-2	-	TRBV27	CASSFNGQKENYGYTF	TGTGCCAGCAGCTTTAACGGGCAGAAGGAGAACTATGGCTACACCTTC
-	TRBJ1-1	-	TRBV3-1	CASSQDIGVGTEAFF	TGTGCCAGCAGCCAAGATATAGGCGTAGGAACTGAAGCTTTCTTT
-	TRBJ1-4	few	TRBV3-1	CASSQTATNEKLFF	TGTGCCAGCAGCCAGACAGCAACTAATGAAAAACTGTTTTTT
TRBD1	TRBJ1-2	-	TRBV6-5	CASRGGQLKAGYTF	TGTGCCAGCAGGGGGGGACAGTTGAAGGCAGGCTACACCTTC
TRBD1	TRBJ1-6	-	TRBV7-3	CASSLTGGEGNSPLHF	TGTGCCAGCAGCTTAACAGGGGGCGAAGGGAATTCACCCCTCCACTTT
-	TRBJ2-4	-	TRBV20-1	CSARGVGGQEQYF	TGCAGTGCTAGAGGGGTGGGGGGGCAAGAGCAGTACTTC
-	TRBJ1-2	few	TRBV12-3/TRBV12-4	CASSLGQDEDGYTF	TGTGCCAGCAGTTTAGGCCAGGACGAGGATGGCTACACCTTC
-	TRBJ1-1	many	TRBV12-3/TRBV12-4	CASSFTLNTEAFF	TGTGCCAGCAGTTTTACCCTGAACACTGAAGCTTTCTTT
-	TRBJ2-7	few	TRBV20-1	CSAKSESTMYF	TGCAGTGCTAAATCGGAGAGCACGATGTACTTC
-	TRBJ2-5	few	TRBV6-2/TRBV6-3	CASRTPGAETQYF	TGTGCCAGCAGGACACCAGGGGCTGAGACCCAGTACTTC
-	TRBJ2-3	many	TRBV12-3/TRBV12-4	CASSLLASDTQYF	TGTGCCAGCAGTTTACTAGCCTCAGATACGCAGTATTTT
TRBD1	TRBJ2-7	-	TRBV30	CAWRVTGVYEQYF	TGTGCCTGGAGGGTGACAGGGGTGTACGAGCAGTACTTC
TRBD2	TRBJ2-5	few	TRBV20-1	CSAIAGAQETQYF	TGCAGTGCCATAGCGGGGGCCCAAGAGACCCAGTACTTC
-	TRBJ2-2	-	TRBV11-2	CASSLEIASRTGELFF	TGTGCCAGCAGCTTAGAAATAGCTAGTCGCACCGGGGAGCTGTTTTTT
-	TRBJ2-1	-	TRBV20-1	CSAYLGAANNEQFF	TGCAGTGCTTACCTAGGGGCGGCAAACAATGAGCAGTTCTTC
-	TRBJ2-7	-	TRBV20-1	CSAVGDRSYNEQYF	TGCAGTGCTGTGGGCGACCGCTCCTACAATGAGCAGTACTTC
TRBD2	TRBJ2-1	-	TRBV18	CASSPPSGSNSYNEQFF	TGTGCCAGCTCACCACCTAGCGGGAGCAATTCCTACAATGAGCAGTTCTTC
-	TRBJ1-5	-	TRBV4-2	CASSQEQTDSNQPQHF	TGTGCCAGCAGCCAAGAACAGACGGATAGCAATCAGCCCCAGCATTTT
TRBD1	TRBJ1-1	few	TRBV5-1	CASSSYQGAVIRTEAFF	TGCGCCAGCAGTTCATACCAGGGGGCCGTGATTCGGACTGAAGCTTTCTTT
-	TRBJ2-7	-	TRBV29-1	CSVGVGTYEQYF	TGCAGCGTTGGGGTAGGGACCTACGAGCAGTACTTC
TRBD2	TRBJ2-3	few	TRBV4-3	CASSLGLAGGSTDTQYF	TGCGCCAGCAGCCTGGGACTAGCGGGAGGGAGCACAGATACGCAGTATTTT
-	TRBJ1-2	few	TRBV12-3/TRBV12-4	CASSVSTLYGYTF	TGTGCCAGCAGTGTATCGACTCTCTATGGCTACACCTTC
-	TRBJ2-3	-	TRBV20-1	CSAPSPTKATDTQYF	TGCAGTGCTCCTTCCCCGACTAAGGCCACAGATACGCAGTATTTT
-	TRBJ2-7	-	TRBV6-5	CASSPRTVHEQYF	TGTGCCAGCAGTCCCCGGACAGTCCACGAGCAGTACTTC